Below, 22 T cell receptor beta chains from the same sample are listed, as sequenced in a study of blood T cell repertoires in COVID-19. Clones were sequenced by immunoSEQ multiplex PCR, and TCRdb holds only the in-frame ones, with some missing. The sample carries 140,000 or so clones, about 87% recorded once. The sample consisted of peripheral blood. Source of these receptors: a woman aged 80 or older with acute or convalescent COVID-19.

To note about this clone: Different DNA sequences within this sample yield the same CDR3. The genes are TRBV4-3 and TRBJ2-6, with 10 bases identical to TRBD2. The CDR3 runs 17 residues. The J segment lost 7 bases and the V segment lost 2 bases, leaving 8 bases of the junction unmatched. Looked up from germline, CDR1 is LGHNA and CDR2 is YSLEER. Written as DNA, the CDR3 is TGCGCCAGCAGCCAACGAGCGGGGGGGCGTGGAGCCAACGTCCTGACTTTC. Its protein product is CASSQRAGGRGANVLTF.

The rearrangement uses TRBV5-4 and TRBJ2-7; D not resolved. Germline V gene lookup returns CDR1 SGHNT and CDR2 YYREEE (reference sequence). This CDR3 spans 14 amino acids. Trimming pared 1 base from V and 2 bases from J, leaving 10 bases between. The CDR3 region has the DNA TGTGCCAGCAGCTTGAGCGCCAGTACCTACGAGCAGTACTTC. Its translation: CASSLSASTYEQYF. Full variable domain (remainder filled in from reference TRBV5-4 and TRBJ2-7): ETGVTQSPTHLIKTRGQQVTLRCSSQSGHNTVSWYQQALGQGPQFIFQYYREEENGRGNFPPRFSGLQFPNYSSELNVNALELDDSALYLCASSLSASTYEQYFGPGTRLTVT.

In its sample, this clone was seen once. The rearrangement uses TRBV27 and TRBJ2-7; 7 bases are shared with TRBD1. This CDR3 is 15 amino acids long. The V and J ends lost 5 bases and 7 bases, in that order; junction bases with no gene match: 14. Germline V gene lookup returns CDR1 MNHEY and CDR2 SMNVEV (reference sequence). The CDR3 nucleotides are TGTGCCAGCAGTGCAGACAGGGCTCGACAGGAGGAGCAGTACTTC. Protein sequence: CASSADRARQEEQYF.

In the case of this clone: The same CDR3 also results from other DNA sequences found in this sample. The chain uses TRBV6-5 and TRBJ1-1; 8 positions agree with TRBD1. With 6 bases clipped from V and 5 bases from J, the junction kept 5 bases outside the gene matches. Germline assignment: CDR1 MNHEY and CDR2 SVGAGI. The CDR3 is 13 residues long. The CDR3 DNA is TGTGCCAGCAGCGTACAGGGGGGAACTGAAGCTTTCTTT. Encoded protein: CASSVQGGTEAFF.

The chain carries TRBV18 and TRBJ1-4; 8 bases are a match to TRBD1. Per the germline V gene, CDR1 is KGHSH and CDR2 is LQKENI. Losses at the gene ends were 5 bases for V and 5 bases for J; bases not matched to a gene: 4. The CDR3 consists of 14 residues. CDR3 in amino acids: CASSKNRGNEKLFF. For the CDR3, the DNA is TGTGCCAGCTCAAAGAACAGGGGGAATGAAAAACTGTTTTTT.

The rearrangement links TRBV6-2 or TRBV6-3 to TRBJ2-3; D perhaps matches TRBD2 (6 bases). In germline, CDR1 is MNHEY, CDR2 SVGEGT. The CDR3 totals 15 residues. Deletions cut 3 bases from V and 1 base from J, with 11 bases between. CDR3 coding DNA: TGTGCCAGCAGTTATTTAGCGGTGGGCACAGATACGCAGTATTTT. Protein sequence: CASSYLAVGTDTQYF.

V is TRBV3-1 (or the pseudogene TRBV3-2) and J is TRBJ2-2; tentatively, D is TRBD2 (6 bases). The CDR3 has 14 amino acids. Trimming removed 1 base from V and 7 bases from J, with 10 bases in between. Germline loops: CDR1 LGHDT, CDR2 YNNKEL (reference sequence). CDR3 loop: CASSQAGGDGELFF. The CDR3 nucleotides are TGTGCCAGCAGCCAAGCGGGCGGGGACGGGGAGCTGTTTTTT.

The chain couples TRBV6-6 to TRBJ1-1, with a weak D call TRBD1 (6 bases). The ends were cut back, 6 bases at V and 7 bases at J, with 12 bases in the middle. Germline V gene sequence: CDR1 MNHNY, CDR2 SVGAGI (reference sequence). CDR3 length: 12 residues. The CDR3 DNA reads as TGTGCCAGCAGAAAGCTGACAGGTGAAGCTTTCTTT. Translation: CASRKLTGEAFF.

The chain combines TRBV18 with TRBJ1-3, with 10 bases matching TRBD1. The CDR3 length is 15 residues. V gave up 8 bases and J gave up 2 bases; unmatched junction bases: 6. Looked up from germline, CDR1 is KGHSH and CDR2 is LQKENI. Here the CDR3 reads CASLTGGQTGNTIYF. The CDR3 coding sequence is TGTGCCAGCCTGACAGGGGGCCAAACTGGAAACACCATATATTTT.

This clone came up once. The chain has TRBV7-2 and TRBJ1-1, with D unclear. From germline, CDR1 is SGHTA and CDR2 FQGNSA. Trimming took 5 bases from V and 8 from J, leaving 15 bases between them. The CDR3 is 13 amino acids. The CDR3 protein is CASSLSRLNEAFF. DNA of the CDR3: TGTGCCAGCAGCCTCTCTCGACTGAACGAAGCTTTCTTT.

The V call is TRBV9, the J call TRBJ1-2; 7 bases line up with TRBD1. This CDR3 is 16 amino acids long. The germline V gene has CDR1 SGDLS and CDR2 YYNGEE. The trim removed 4 bases at V and 5 bases at J, leaving 14 bases unmatched. This CDR3 is CASSYLPQGILYGYTF. As DNA, the CDR3 is TGTGCCAGCAGCTATTTACCACAGGGGATACTTTATGGCTACACCTTC.

The genes are TRBV30 and TRBJ2-2; tentative D call: TRBD1 (5 bases). CDR3 length: 13 residues. Per the germline V gene, CDR1 is GTSNPN and CDR2 is SVGIG (reference sequence). Deletions cut 4 bases from V and 0 bases from J, with 6 bases between. Here the CDR3 reads CAWTTANTGELFF. The CDR3 DNA reads as TGTGCCTGGACGACAGCGAACACCGGGGAGCTGTTTTTT.

J is TRBJ1-1 and V is TRBV6-2 or TRBV6-3, with 8 positions matching TRBD1. The ends lost 6 bases at V and 11 bases at J; junction bases unmatched: 11. Germline CDR1 MNHEY, CDR2 SVGEGT. This CDR3 region has 13 residues. CDR3 DNA: TGTGCCAGCAGCCCCCAGGGGGCGGCCCGGGCTTTCTTT. Protein product: CASSPQGAARAFF.

Note on this clone: This sample includes further DNA sequences coding for the same CDR3. The chain is built from TRBV9 and TRBJ1-6; TRBD1 matches at 9 bases. The CDR3 covers 17 residues. Per the germline V gene, CDR1 is SGDLS and CDR2 is YYNGEE. V lost 2 bases to trimming and J lost 0 bases; unmatched junction nucleotides: 3. The CDR3, as DNA: TGTGCCAGCAGCGTGGGACAGGGTCGCTCCTATAATTCACCCCTCCACTTT. This sequence encodes CASSVGQGRSYNSPLHF.

The count of this clone is one. Different DNA sequences within this sample yield the same CDR3. V gene TRBV6-5 combines with J gene TRBJ1-1, with 9 bases lining up with TRBD1. Germline-derived CDR1 and CDR2 are MNHEY and SVGAGI. The CDR3 loop spans 13 amino acids. With V trimmed by 6 bases and J by 5 bases, 4 bases remained unmatched. The CDR3 here is CASRRQGGTEAFF. DNA of the CDR3: TGTGCCAGCAGACGACAGGGGGGTACTGAAGCTTTCTTT.

The chain has TRBV30 and TRBJ1-6; no clear D gene. Germline assignment: CDR1 GTSNPN and CDR2 SVGIG (reference sequence). V was pared by 4 bases and J by 0 bases, with 7 bases between. The length of the CDR3 is 14 residues. The CDR3 here is CAWKDNSYNSPLHF. The CDR3 DNA is TGTGCCTGGAAAGACAACTCCTATAATTCACCCCTCCACTTT.

J is TRBJ2-3 and V is TRBV5-4; TRBD1 matches 7 bases. V trimming: 4 bases; J trimming: 1 base; junction bases outside the gene matches: 6. Germline values: CDR1 SGHNT, CDR2 YYREEE (reference sequence). There are 15 residues in the CDR3. This CDR3 reads CASSQGTARTDTQYF. The DNA of the CDR3 is TGTGCCAGCAGCCAAGGGACAGCACGCACAGATACGCAGTATTTT.

V gene TRBV25-1 combines with J gene TRBJ1-3; 8 bases agree with TRBD1. CDR3 length: 18 residues. The V gene end was trimmed by 0 bases and the J gene end by 4 bases; junction bases not matched to a gene: 11. CDR1 is MGHDK and CDR2 is SYGVNS in the germline V gene. CDR3: CASSEYPQATGAGNTIYF. The DNA for the CDR3 is TGTGCCAGCAGTGAATATCCGCAGGCGACAGGGGCAGGAAACACCATATATTTT.

The chain carries TRBV6-5 and TRBJ1-2, with TRBD1 matching over 7 bases. The germline V gene encodes CDR1 MNHEY and CDR2 SVGAGI. The CDR3 covers 15 residues. Trimming took 7 bases from V and 4 from J; bases not matched to a gene: 12. The CDR3 DNA follows: TGTGCCAGCATCAGTTACGGTCAGGGGGGCTATGGCTACACCTTC. Protein: CASISYGQGGYGYTF.

This rearrangement joins TRBV7-2 to TRBJ1-1, with TRBD1 matching 9 bases. The CDR3 is 17 amino acids. Losses at the gene ends were 5 bases for V and 3 bases for J; bases not matched to a gene: 13. Germline CDR1 SGHTA, CDR2 FQGNSA. CDR3 in amino acids: CASSTRDRVWSYTEAFF. CDR3 bases: TGTGCCAGCAGCACAAGGGACAGGGTGTGGTCTTACACTGAAGCTTTCTTT.

V and J are TRBV7-9 and TRBJ1-2; 9 bases map to TRBD1. Per the germline V gene, CDR1 is SEHNR and CDR2 is FQNEAQ (reference sequence). Trimming cost V 6 bases and J 3 bases; bases outside gene matches: 5. This CDR3 has 14 amino acids. The CDR3 DNA reads as TGTGCCAGCAGTCGGGACAGGGAAGACTATGGCTACACCTTC. Translation gives CASSRDREDYGYTF.

This clone was seen a single time. The V and J genes are TRBV18 and TRBJ1-1; D is undetermined. Trimming left V 0 bases short and J 8 bases short, with 7 bases between. This CDR3 region has 12 residues. Per germline, CDR1 KGHSH and CDR2 LQKENI. The CDR3 protein is CASSPPVGEAFF. In DNA, the CDR3 is TGTGCCAGCTCACCACCGGTCGGGGAAGCTTTCTTT.